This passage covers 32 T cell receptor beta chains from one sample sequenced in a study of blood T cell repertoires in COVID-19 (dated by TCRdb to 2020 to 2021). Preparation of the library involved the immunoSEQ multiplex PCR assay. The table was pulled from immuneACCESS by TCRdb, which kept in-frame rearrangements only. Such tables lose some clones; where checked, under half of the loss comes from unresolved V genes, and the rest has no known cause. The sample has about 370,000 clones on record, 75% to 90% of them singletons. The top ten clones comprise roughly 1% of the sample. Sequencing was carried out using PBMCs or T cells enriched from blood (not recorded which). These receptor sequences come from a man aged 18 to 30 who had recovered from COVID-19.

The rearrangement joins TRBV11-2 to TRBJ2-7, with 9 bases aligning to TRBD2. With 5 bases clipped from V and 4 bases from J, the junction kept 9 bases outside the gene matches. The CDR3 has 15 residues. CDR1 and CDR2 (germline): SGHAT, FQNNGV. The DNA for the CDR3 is TGTGCCAGCAGCGCGGGACTAGCAGATACTTACGAGCAGTACTTC. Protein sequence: CASSAGLADTYEQYF.

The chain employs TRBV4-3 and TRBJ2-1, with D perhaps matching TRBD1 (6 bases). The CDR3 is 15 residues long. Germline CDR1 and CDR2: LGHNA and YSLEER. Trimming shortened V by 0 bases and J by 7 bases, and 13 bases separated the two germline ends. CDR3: CASSQEGAQGNEQFF. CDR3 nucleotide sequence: TGCGCCAGCAGCCAAGAGGGTGCTCAGGGGAATGAGCAGTTCTTC.

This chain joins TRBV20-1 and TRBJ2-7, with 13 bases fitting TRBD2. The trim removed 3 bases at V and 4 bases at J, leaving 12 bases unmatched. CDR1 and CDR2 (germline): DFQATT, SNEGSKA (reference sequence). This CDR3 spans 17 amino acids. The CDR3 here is CSASNSESTSGRYEQYF. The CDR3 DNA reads TGCAGTGCTAGTAACTCAGAGTCGACTAGCGGGAGGTACGAGCAGTACTTC.

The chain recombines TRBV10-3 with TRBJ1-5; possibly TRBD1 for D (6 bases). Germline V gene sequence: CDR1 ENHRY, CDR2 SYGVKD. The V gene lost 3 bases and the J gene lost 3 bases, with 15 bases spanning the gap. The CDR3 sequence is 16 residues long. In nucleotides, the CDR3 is TGTGCCATCAGTGATAGGGGGACGGAGTCCAATCAGCCCCAGCATTTT. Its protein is CAISDRGTESNQPQHF.

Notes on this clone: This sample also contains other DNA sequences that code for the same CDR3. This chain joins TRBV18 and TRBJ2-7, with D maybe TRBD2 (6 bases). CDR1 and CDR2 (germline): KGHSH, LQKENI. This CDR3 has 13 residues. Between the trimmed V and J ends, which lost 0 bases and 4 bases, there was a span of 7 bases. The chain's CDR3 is CASSPPAGYEQYF. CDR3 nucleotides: TGTGCCAGCTCACCACCGGCGGGGTACGAGCAGTACTTC.

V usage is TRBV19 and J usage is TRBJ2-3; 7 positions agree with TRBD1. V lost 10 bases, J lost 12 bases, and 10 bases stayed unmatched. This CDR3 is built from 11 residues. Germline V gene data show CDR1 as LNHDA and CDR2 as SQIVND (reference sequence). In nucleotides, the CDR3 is TGTGCCACCGGGGACAGAGGGTATCAGTATTTT. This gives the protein CATGDRGYQYF.

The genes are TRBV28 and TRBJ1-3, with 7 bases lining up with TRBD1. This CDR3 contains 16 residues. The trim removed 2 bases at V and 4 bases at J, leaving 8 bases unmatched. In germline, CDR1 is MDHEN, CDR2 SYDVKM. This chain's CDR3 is CASSLPTGAQGNTIYF. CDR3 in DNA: TGTGCCAGCAGTTTACCTACAGGGGCGCAAGGAAACACCATATATTTT. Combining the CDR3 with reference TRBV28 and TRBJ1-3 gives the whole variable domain DVKVTQSSRYLVKRTGEKVFLECVQDMDHENMFWYRQDPGLGLRLIYFSYDVKMKEKGDIPEGYSVSREKKERFSLILESASTNQTSMYLCASSLPTGAQGNTIYFGEGSWLTVV.

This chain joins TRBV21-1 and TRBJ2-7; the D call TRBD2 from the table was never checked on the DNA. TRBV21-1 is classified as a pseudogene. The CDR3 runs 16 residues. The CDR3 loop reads CASSKSPLAGSYEQYF. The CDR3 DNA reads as TGTGCCAGCAGCAAATCCCCTCTAGCGGGATCCTACGAGCAGTACTTC.

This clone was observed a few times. CDR3 amino acids: CASSLLGQGSRNTEAFF. Here the CDR3 DNA reads TGTGCCAGCAGCTTACTCGGACAGGGAAGTAGGAACACTGAAGCTTTCTTT. The chain uses TRBV7-8 and TRBJ1-1; 8 bases line up with TRBD1. Germline V lookup: CDR1 SGHVS, CDR2 FQNEAQ. Trimming cost V 2 bases and J 1 base; bases outside gene matches: 9. CDR3 length: 17 amino acids.

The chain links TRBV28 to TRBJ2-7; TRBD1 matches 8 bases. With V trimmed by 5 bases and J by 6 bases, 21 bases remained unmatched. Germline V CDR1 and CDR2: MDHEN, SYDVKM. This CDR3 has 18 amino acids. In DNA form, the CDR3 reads TGTGCCAGCAGTCCTCGGAGGACAGGGACCATACTTTTCGGCGAGCAGTACTTC. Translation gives CASSPRRTGTILFGEQYF.

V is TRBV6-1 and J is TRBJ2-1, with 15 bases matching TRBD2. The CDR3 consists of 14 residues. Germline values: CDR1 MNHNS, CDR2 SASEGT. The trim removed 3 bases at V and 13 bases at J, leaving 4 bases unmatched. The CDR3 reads CASSDRGLAGGQFF. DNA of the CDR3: TGTGCCAGCAGTGATAGGGGACTAGCGGGAGGACAGTTCTTC.

CDR3 sequence: CASQTGRGAYEQYF. CDR3 nucleotide sequence: TGTGCCAGCCAAACTGGTAGGGGTGCCTACGAGCAGTACTTC. The V call is TRBV2, the J call TRBJ2-7, with D possibly being TRBD1 (5 bases). The CDR3 covers 14 residues. V lost 8 bases and J lost 2, with 16 bases in between. The V gene's germline CDR1 is SNHLY and CDR2 FYNNEI.

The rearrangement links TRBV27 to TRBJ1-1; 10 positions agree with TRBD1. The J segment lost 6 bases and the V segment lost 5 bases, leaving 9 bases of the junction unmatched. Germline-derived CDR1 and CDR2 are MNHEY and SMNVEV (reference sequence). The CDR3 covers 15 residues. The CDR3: CASSPDRGRFAEAFF. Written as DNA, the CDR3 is TGTGCCAGCAGTCCAGACAGGGGGCGGTTCGCTGAAGCTTTCTTT.

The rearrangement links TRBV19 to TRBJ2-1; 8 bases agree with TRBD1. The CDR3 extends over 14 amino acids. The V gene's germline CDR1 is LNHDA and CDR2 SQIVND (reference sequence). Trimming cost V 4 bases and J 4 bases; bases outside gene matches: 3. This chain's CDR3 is CASSNDRGYNEQFF. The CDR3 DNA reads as TGTGCCAGTAGTAACGACAGGGGATACAATGAGCAGTTCTTC.

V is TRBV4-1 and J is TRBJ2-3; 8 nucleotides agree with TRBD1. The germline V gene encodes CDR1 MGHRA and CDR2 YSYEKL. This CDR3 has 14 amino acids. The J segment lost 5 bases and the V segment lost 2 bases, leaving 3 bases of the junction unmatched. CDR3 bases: TGCGCCAGCAGCCAAATGACAGGGGAAGATACGCAGTATTTT. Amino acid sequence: CASSQMTGEDTQYF.

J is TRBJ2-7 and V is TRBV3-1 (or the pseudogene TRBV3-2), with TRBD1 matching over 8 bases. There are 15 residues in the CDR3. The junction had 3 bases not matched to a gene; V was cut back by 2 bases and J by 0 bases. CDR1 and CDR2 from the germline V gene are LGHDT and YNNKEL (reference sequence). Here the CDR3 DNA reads TGTGCCAGCAGCCAAAAGGGACAGGACTCCTACGAGCAGTACTTC. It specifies CASSQKGQDSYEQYF.

The CDR3 region is CASSLSVRQPQHF. The CDR3 nucleotides read TGTGCCAGCAGCTTAAGTGTCCGGCAGCCCCAGCATTTT. The V and J genes are TRBV7-2 and TRBJ1-5; D ambiguous. Trimming removed 2 bases at V and 7 bases at J, with 9 bases between. Germline V lookup: CDR1 SGHTA, CDR2 FQGNSA. CDR3 size: 13 residues.

This CDR3 is CASSYKPHRDLNTEAFF. The CDR3 DNA follows: TGTGCCAGCAGTTATAAGCCTCACAGGGACCTGAACACTGAAGCTTTCTTT. V usage is TRBV2 and J usage is TRBJ1-1, with D possibly matching TRBD1 (6 bases). CDR1 and CDR2 from the germline V gene are SNHLY and FYNNEI. The CDR3 sequence is 17 residues long. Trimming took 5 bases from V and 0 from J, leaving 19 bases between them. The full variable domain, rest sourced from reference TRBV2 and TRBJ1-1, is EPEVTQTPSHQVTQMGQEVILRCVPISNHLYFYWYRQILGQKVEFLVSFYNNEISEKSEIFDDQFSVERPDGSNFTLKIRSTKLEDSAMYFCASSYKPHRDLNTEAFFGQGTRLTVV.

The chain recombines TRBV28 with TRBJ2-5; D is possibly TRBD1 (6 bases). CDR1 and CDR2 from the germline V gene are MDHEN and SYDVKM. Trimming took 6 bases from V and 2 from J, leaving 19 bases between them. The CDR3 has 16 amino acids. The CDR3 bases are TGTGCCAGCAGCTCCCATACGTTGGACAGTCAAGAGACCCAGTACTTC. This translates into CASSSHTLDSQETQYF. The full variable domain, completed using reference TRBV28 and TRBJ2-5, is DVKVTQSSRYLVKRTGEKVFLECVQDMDHENMFWYRQDPGLGLRLIYFSYDVKMKEKGDIPEGYSVSREKKERFSLILESASTNQTSMYLCASSSHTLDSQETQYFGPGTRLLVL.

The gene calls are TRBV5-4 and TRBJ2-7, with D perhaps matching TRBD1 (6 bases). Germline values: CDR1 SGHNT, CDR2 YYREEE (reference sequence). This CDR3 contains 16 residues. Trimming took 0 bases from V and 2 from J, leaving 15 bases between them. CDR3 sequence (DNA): TGTGCCAGCAGCTTGGGTGGTGCAGGGGCCACCTACGAGCAGTACTTC. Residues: CASSLGGAGATYEQYF.

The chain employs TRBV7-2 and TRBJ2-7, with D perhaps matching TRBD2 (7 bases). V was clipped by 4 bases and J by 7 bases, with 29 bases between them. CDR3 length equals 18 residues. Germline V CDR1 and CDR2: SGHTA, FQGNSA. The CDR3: CASSSPLEGGRGGREQYF. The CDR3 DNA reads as TGTGCCAGCAGCTCACCCCTCGAGGGGGGGCGCGGAGGGCGGGAGCAGTACTTC.

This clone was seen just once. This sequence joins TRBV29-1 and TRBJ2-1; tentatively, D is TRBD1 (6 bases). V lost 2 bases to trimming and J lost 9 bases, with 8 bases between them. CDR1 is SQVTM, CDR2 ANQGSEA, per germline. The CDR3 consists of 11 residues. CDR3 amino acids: CSVEQGTEQFF. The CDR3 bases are TGCAGCGTTGAACAGGGGACTGAGCAGTTCTTC.

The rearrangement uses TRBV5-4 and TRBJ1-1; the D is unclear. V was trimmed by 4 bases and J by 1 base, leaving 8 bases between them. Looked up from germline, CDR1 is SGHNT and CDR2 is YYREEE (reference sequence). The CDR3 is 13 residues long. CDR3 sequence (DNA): TGTGCCAGCAGCGTAACTAAGAACACTGAAGCTTTCTTT. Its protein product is CASSVTKNTEAFF.

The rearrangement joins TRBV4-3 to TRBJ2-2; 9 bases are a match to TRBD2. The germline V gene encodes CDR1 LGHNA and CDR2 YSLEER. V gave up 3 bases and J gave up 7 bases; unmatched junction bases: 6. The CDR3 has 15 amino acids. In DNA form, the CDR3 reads TGCGCCAGCAGCCAGAAGGGACTAGCAGTCGGGGAGCTGTTTTTT. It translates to CASSQKGLAVGELFF.

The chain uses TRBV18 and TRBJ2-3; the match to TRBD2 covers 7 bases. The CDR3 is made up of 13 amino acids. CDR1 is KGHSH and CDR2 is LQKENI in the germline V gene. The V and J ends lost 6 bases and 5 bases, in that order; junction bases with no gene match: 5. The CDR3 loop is CASSTRGVDTQYF. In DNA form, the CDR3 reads TGTGCCAGCTCTACCCGGGGGGTAGATACGCAGTATTTT.

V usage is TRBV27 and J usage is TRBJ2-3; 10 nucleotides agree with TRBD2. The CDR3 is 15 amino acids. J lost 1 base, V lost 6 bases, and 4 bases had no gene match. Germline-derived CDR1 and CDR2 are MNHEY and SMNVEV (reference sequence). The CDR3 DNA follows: TGTGCCAGCAGCCGCGGACTAGCGGGCACAGATACGCAGTATTTT. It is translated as CASSRGLAGTDTQYF.

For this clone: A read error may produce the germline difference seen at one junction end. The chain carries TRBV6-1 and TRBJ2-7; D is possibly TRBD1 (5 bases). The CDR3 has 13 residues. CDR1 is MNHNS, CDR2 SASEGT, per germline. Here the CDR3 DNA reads TGTGCCAGCAGTGAGAATATCCAGGGCACTTCCAGCTTC. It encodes CASSENIQGTSSF.

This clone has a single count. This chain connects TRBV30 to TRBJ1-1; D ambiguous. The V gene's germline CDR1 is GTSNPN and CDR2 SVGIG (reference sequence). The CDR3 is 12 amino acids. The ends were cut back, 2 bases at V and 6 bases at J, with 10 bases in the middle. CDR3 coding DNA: TGTGCCTGGAGTCGTGGCAGTGCTGAAGCTTTCTTT. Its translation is CAWSRGSAEAFF.

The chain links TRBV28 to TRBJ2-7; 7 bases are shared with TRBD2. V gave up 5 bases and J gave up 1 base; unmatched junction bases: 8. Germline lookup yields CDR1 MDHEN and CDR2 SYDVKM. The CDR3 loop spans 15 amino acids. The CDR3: CASSLSSGPSYEQYF. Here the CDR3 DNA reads TGTGCCAGCAGTCTCTCTAGCGGACCTTCCTACGAGCAGTACTTC.

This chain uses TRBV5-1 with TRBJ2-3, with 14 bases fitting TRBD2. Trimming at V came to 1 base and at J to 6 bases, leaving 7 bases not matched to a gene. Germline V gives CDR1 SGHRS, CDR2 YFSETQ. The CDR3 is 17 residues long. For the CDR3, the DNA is TGCGCCAGCAGCTTGTTGGGGACTAGCGGGGGCCCGGATACGCAGTATTTT. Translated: CASSLLGTSGGPDTQYF.

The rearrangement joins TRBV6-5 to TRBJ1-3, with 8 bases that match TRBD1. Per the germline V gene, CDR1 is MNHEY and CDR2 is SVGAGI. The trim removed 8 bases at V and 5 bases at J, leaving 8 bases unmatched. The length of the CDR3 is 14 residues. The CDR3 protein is CASSDREGRNTIYF. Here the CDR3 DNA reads TGTGCCAGCTCGGACAGGGAAGGTAGAAACACCATATATTTT.

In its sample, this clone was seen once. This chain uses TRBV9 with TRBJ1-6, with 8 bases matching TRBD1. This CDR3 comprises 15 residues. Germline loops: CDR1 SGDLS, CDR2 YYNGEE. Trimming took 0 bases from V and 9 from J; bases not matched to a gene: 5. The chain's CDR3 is CASSVETGVASPLHF. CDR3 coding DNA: TGTGCCAGCAGCGTAGAGACAGGGGTGGCTTCACCCCTCCACTTT. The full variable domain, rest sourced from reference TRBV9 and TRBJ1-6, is DSGVTQTPKHLITATGQRVTLRCSPRSGDLSVYWYQQSLDQGLQFLIQYYNGEERAKGNILERFSAQQFPDLHSELNLSSLELGDSALYFCASSVETGVASPLHFGNGTRLTVT.